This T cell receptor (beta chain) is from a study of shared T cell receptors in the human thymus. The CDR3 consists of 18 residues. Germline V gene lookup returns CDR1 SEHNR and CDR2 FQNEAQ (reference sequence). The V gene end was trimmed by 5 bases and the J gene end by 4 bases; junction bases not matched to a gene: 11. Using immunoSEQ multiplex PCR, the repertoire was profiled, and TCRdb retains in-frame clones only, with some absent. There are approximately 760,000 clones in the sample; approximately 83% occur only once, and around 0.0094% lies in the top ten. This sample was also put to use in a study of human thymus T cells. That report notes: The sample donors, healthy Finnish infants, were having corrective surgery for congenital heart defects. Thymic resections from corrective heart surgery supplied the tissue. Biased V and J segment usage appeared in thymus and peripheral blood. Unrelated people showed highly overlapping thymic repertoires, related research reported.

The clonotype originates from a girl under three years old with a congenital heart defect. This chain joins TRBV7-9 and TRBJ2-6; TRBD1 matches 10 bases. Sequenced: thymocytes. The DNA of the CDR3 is TGTGCCAGCAGCCGTATGAGACAGGGGGCGTCCGGGGCCAACGTCCTGACTTTC. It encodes CASSRMRQGASGANVLTF. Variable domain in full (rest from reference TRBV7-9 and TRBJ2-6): DTGVSQNPRHKITKRGQNVTFRCDPISEHNRLYWYRQTLGQGPEFLTYFQNEAQLEKSRLLSDRFSAERPKGSFSTLEIQRTEQGDSAMYLCASSRMRQGASGANVLTFGAGSRLTVL.